The 9 T cell receptor beta chains in this list originate from one sample, sequenced in a study of human T cells and chemical hapten exposure. MiXCR, run by TCRdb on the RACE reads, gives a single entry per CDR3 protein. The repertoire consists of roughly 260,000 distinct CDR3 sequences, with around 9.3% occurring once and the leading ten covering 2% to 2.5%. Time point defined: pre-sensitization, week 0. Stated treatment: therapeutic diphenylcyclopropenone sensitization with weekly scalp DPC. The sequences come from whole blood, collected in connection with sensitization to the hapten diphenylcyclopropenone (DPC). These receptors were collected from a woman in her thirties or forties with alopecia areata. Some clones in this sample may be carry-over from other donors' samples.

This clonotype was counted ten times or more. The rearrangement links TRBV6-2 or TRBV6-3 to TRBJ2-3; TRBD2 matches at 14 bases. CDR3 size: 17 residues. The V gene's germline CDR1 is MNHEY and CDR2 SVGEGT. With 3 bases clipped from V and 3 bases from J, the junction kept 5 bases outside the gene matches. The CDR3 DNA follows: TGTGCCAGCAGTTATGGGACTAGCGGGAGAACTACAGATACGCAGTATTTT. Translation: CASSYGTSGRTTDTQYF.

This clonotype was counted only a few times. The CDR3 DNA reads TGTGCCAGCACTCTACAGGGGCCCTACAATGAGCAGTTCTTC. It specifies CASTLQGPYNEQFF. V and J are TRBV2 and TRBJ2-1; 7 positions agree with TRBD1. CDR3 length: 14 residues. The trim removed 7 bases at V and 2 bases at J, leaving 5 bases unmatched. In germline, CDR1 is SNHLY, CDR2 FYNNEI.

In this sample, this clonotype turned up many times. The rearrangement links TRBV30 to TRBJ2-7, with D uncertain. Trimming took off 2 bases at V and 4 bases at J, with 6 bases between the two ends. Germline V gene sequence: CDR1 GTSNPN, CDR2 SVGIG (reference sequence). The CDR3 loop spans 11 amino acids. CDR3 DNA sequence: TGTGCCTGGAGTCATAGTTACGAGCAGTACTTC. Amino acid sequence: CAWSHSYEQYF.

This clonotype turned up a few times. The rearrangement joins TRBV20-1 to TRBJ1-5; D gene uncertain. The CDR3 covers 14 residues. The germline V gene has CDR1 DFQATT and CDR2 SNEGSKA (reference sequence). V shed 3 bases and J shed 3 bases, with 12 bases lying between them. CDR3 sequence (DNA): TGCAGTGCTAGTGCGACGGATTTCAATCAGCCCCAGCATTTT. It yields the protein CSASATDFNQPQHF.

This sequence joins TRBV9 and TRBJ1-6; TRBD1 is a possible D gene (5 bases). The V and J ends lost 3 bases and 3 bases respectively, with 10 bases between them. The CDR3 contains 15 residues. Germline V gene data show CDR1 as SGDLS and CDR2 as YYNGEE. The CDR3: CASSEGTGYNSPLHF. CDR3 sequence (DNA): TGTGCCAGCAGCGAGGGGACTGGCTATAATTCACCCCTCCACTTT.

This clonotype was seen a few times. Here the CDR3 reads CSAVDRAYEQYF. The CDR3, as DNA: TGCAGTGCTGTGGACAGGGCCTACGAGCAGTACTTC. The V and J genes are TRBV20-1 and TRBJ2-7; TRBD1 matches at 8 bases. This CDR3 has 12 amino acids. Germline CDR1 and CDR2: DFQATT and SNEGSKA (reference sequence). Trimming at V came to 5 bases and at J to 2 bases, leaving 2 bases not matched to a gene.

This sequence joins TRBV14 and TRBJ2-1; either TRBD1 or TRBD2 may fit D (5 bases each). V gave up 2 bases and J gave up 8 bases, with 16 bases separating them. CDR1 SGHDN and CDR2 FVKESK come from the germline V gene. This CDR3 contains 15 residues. The DNA for the CDR3 is TGTGCCAGCAGCCAACCCGGGACGGTCCTTCATGAGCAGTTCTTC. It is translated as CASSQPGTVLHEQFF.

This sequence joins TRBV7-2 and TRBJ2-3; perhaps TRBD1 as D (5 bases). Germline V gives CDR1 SGHTA, CDR2 FQGNSA. The CDR3 length is 16 residues. Trimming left V 0 bases short and J 2 bases short, with 12 bases between. The CDR3 loop is CASSLAIGRVTDTQYF. The CDR3 DNA reads TGTGCCAGCAGCTTAGCGATTGGCAGGGTCACAGATACGCAGTATTTT.

This rearrangement joins TRBV28 to TRBJ2-7; D unclear. This CDR3 spans 12 amino acids. Trimming cost V 3 bases and J 6 bases, with 9 bases left between them. Germline V gives CDR1 MDHEN, CDR2 SYDVKM. The CDR3 sequence is CASSFPPLEQYF. CDR3 DNA sequence: TGTGCCAGCAGTTTCCCCCCCCTCGAGCAGTACTTC.